The T cell receptor (beta chain) under discussion was sequenced for a study of T cells in Graves' hyperthyroidism and ophthalmopathy. General study results and limits: A 13 V-J model separated ophthalmopathy from stable hyperthyroidism.

Template material for amplifying TCR beta CDR3 regions consisted of RNA transcripts. TCR CDR3 regions were first amplified by RT-PCR with HTBI primers. TCRdb recomputed calls from the multiplex PCR reads with MiXCR, one row per CDR3 protein. The repertoire consists of approximately 210,000 distinct CDR3 sequences, with approximately 17% occurring once and the leading ten covering approximately 46%. The CDR3 totals 14 residues. V was shortened by 3 bases and J by 1 base, with 10 bases between the two germline ends. CDR1 and CDR2 (germline): MNHEY, SMNVEV (reference sequence). This clonotype has only a few counts. The antigen remains undetermined.

The gene calls are TRBV27 and TRBJ2-7, with D uncertain. Input material: blood. This clonotype was sampled from a man in his fifties or sixties with Graves' hyperthyroidism. The CDR3 DNA reads as TGTGCCAGCAGTTTCGGCGGAGAGTCCTACGAGCAGTACTTC. Protein: CASSFGGESYEQYF.